The 22 T cell receptor beta chains presented below share a single source sample, sequenced in a study of low-dose radiotherapy and immunotherapy resistance in tumors. With TRAV- and TRBV-specific primers, first-strand cDNA was made, covering the alpha and beta chains. Amplification of TCRs used a constant-region primer and V-primer adapter for 20 PCR cycles. TCRdb reprocessed the reads with MiXCR, giving one entry per CDR3 protein. Found here are 70,000 to 90,000 distinct CDR3 sequences, over 15% of them singletons; the top ten hold less than 3.5%. Described time point: before trial treatment. This specimen consisted of PBMCs, obtained before treatment. These receptors were taken from a male donor with prostate cancer.

This clonotype has ten or more counts. The chain recombines TRBV7-8 with TRBJ2-3, with TRBD1 matching 9 bases. This CDR3 spans 18 amino acids. The germline V gene has CDR1 SGHVS and CDR2 FQNEAQ. The J segment lost 2 bases and the V segment lost 5 bases, leaving 14 bases of the junction unmatched. The chain's CDR3 is CASSPGTMGTGFTDTQYF. The CDR3 nucleotides read TGTGCCAGCAGCCCCGGAACGATGGGGACAGGGTTCACAGATACGCAGTATTTT.

This clonotype has at least ten counts. The rearrangement uses TRBV12-3 or TRBV12-4 and TRBJ2-1; 7 positions agree with TRBD1. V shed 6 bases and J 4 bases; nucleotides not matched to a gene: 3. The CDR3 spans 13 residues. The chain's CDR3 is CASRLTGYNEQFF. CDR3 sequence (DNA): TGTGCCAGCAGATTGACAGGGTACAATGAGCAGTTCTTC.

DNA of the CDR3: TGTGCCACCCTTCGCCCCGGGAGCACTGAAGCTTTCTTT. Its translation: CATLRPGSTEAFF. The chain combines TRBV10-3 with TRBJ1-1; D unresolved. The V end was cut by 10 bases, the J end by 4 bases, with 16 bases between. Germline loops: CDR1 ENHRY, CDR2 SYGVKD. The CDR3 length is 13 residues.

The table lists this clonotype with many counts. The chain carries TRBV20-1 and TRBJ1-1; 9 bases are a match to TRBD1. Germline loops: CDR1 DFQATT, CDR2 SNEGSKA (reference sequence). The CDR3 length is 14 residues. After removal of 8 bases from V and 0 bases from J, the junction contained 7 bases not matched to a gene. The DNA of the CDR3 is TGCAGTCCCTGGACAGGGGAGGTGAACACTGAAGCTTTCTTT. Residues: CSPWTGEVNTEAFF.

Only a few counts were recorded for this clonotype. This chain connects TRBV20-1 to TRBJ2-2, with D perhaps matching TRBD1 (5 bases). Germline assignment: CDR1 DFQATT and CDR2 SNEGSKA (reference sequence). Trimming removed 6 bases at V and 3 bases at J, with 14 bases between. This CDR3 is 14 amino acids long. CDR3 nucleotide sequence: TGCAGTGCAGGAACAGGCCTAGACACCGGGGAGCTGTTTTTT. Protein: CSAGTGLDTGELFF.

This clonotype was counted at least ten times. The V gene is TRBV6-6, the J gene TRBJ2-7, with D unresolved. The CDR3 covers 13 residues. Germline V CDR1 and CDR2: MNHNY, SVGAGI (reference sequence). The V end was cut by 2 bases, the J end by 3 bases, with 8 bases between. CDR3 nucleotides: TGTGCCAGCAGTTACGCGGCAGACTACGAGCAGTACTTC. As protein: CASSYAADYEQYF.

This clonotype was recorded at least ten times. The chain uses TRBV30 and TRBJ2-5; D gene uncertain. Trimming stripped 8 bases from V and 5 bases from J, with 9 bases between. In germline, CDR1 is GTSNPN, CDR2 SVGIG (reference sequence). The CDR3 consists of 10 residues. The chain's CDR3 is CALKRETQYF. The CDR3 coding sequence is TGTGCCCTAAAGAGGGAGACCCAGTACTTC.

As to this clonotype: A far larger clone lies a single base away; this is likely a read error. V gene TRBV6-8 combines with J gene TRBJ1-6; D is ambiguous. Germline V gives CDR1 MNHGY, CDR2 SAAAGT. CDR3 length equals 15 residues. The V gene lost 6 bases and the J gene lost 8 bases, with 17 bases spanning the gap. The DNA for the CDR3 is TGTGCCAGCAGCCCCGGGCTCGGAAGGGATTCACCCCTCCACTTT. It translates to CASSPGLGRDSPLHF.

The sample holds many counts of this clonotype. The chain recombines TRBV2 with TRBJ2-7, with 11 positions matching TRBD2. Trimming cost V 7 bases and J 4 bases; bases outside gene matches: 3. This CDR3 has 13 residues. Germline V gene data show CDR1 as SNHLY and CDR2 as FYNNEI. Here the CDR3 reads CASTSGGLYEQYF. CDR3 DNA sequence: TGTGCCAGCACTAGCGGGGGGTTGTACGAGCAGTACTTC. Complete variable domain (other parts from reference TRBV2 and TRBJ2-7): EPEVTQTPSHQVTQMGQEVILRCVPISNHLYFYWYRQILGQKVEFLVSFYNNEISEKSEIFDDQFSVERPDGSNFTLKIRSTKLEDSAMYFCASTSGGLYEQYFGPGTRLTVT.

This clonotype has at least ten counts. The CDR3 region has the DNA TGTGCCATCAGTGAGGACAGGGGGTTATACGAGCAGTACTTC. Translation: CAISEDRGLYEQYF. V gene TRBV10-3 combines with J gene TRBJ2-7, with TRBD1 matching over 9 bases. The CDR3 totals 14 residues. Per the germline V gene, CDR1 is ENHRY and CDR2 is SYGVKD. The V segment lost 2 bases and the J segment 4 bases; nucleotides outside the gene matches: 3.

The sample holds many counts of this clonotype. The chain combines TRBV20-1 with TRBJ2-7; TRBD2 matches at 7 bases. This CDR3 has 16 residues. Trimming removed 3 bases from V and 0 bases from J; junction bases left unmatched: 11. Germline lookup yields CDR1 DFQATT and CDR2 SNEGSKA (reference sequence). Here the CDR3 DNA reads TGCAGTGCTAGGCCCACCTCTAGCGGTAGCTCCTACGAGCAGTACTTC. Amino acid sequence: CSARPTSSGSSYEQYF.

This clonotype was counted ten times or more. The chain employs TRBV20-1 and TRBJ1-5, with a possible D match to TRBD1 (6 bases). The CDR3 is 15 residues long. V was shortened by 1 base and J by 9 bases, with 19 bases between the two germline ends. Germline loops: CDR1 DFQATT, CDR2 SNEGSKA (reference sequence). The CDR3 DNA sequence: TGCAGTGCTAGAGTGCCAGGGGCCAAAGGTTGGCCCCAGCATTTT. It is translated as CSARVPGAKGWPQHF.

This clonotype came up many times. The genes are TRBV29-1 and TRBJ2-5; D tentatively reads TRBD1 or TRBD2 (6 bases each). The CDR3 is 14 residues long. The germline CDR1 and CDR2 sequences are SQVTM and ANQGSEA. The V end lost 0 bases, the J end lost 4 bases, and 12 bases lay between the germline ends. CDR3 region: CSVEDLRGPETQYF. CDR3 bases: TGCAGCGTTGAAGATCTCCGGGGGCCAGAGACCCAGTACTTC.

This clonotype was detected many times. The gene calls are TRBV2 and TRBJ2-7, with D possibly called TRBD1 or TRBD2 (5 bases each). The V end lost 10 bases, the J end lost 0 bases, and 22 bases lay between the germline ends. Germline assignment: CDR1 SNHLY and CDR2 FYNNEI. This CDR3 spans 16 amino acids. In DNA, the CDR3 is TGTGCCACCCAAGCGACGGGGCTGACCGGCTCCTACGAGCAGTACTTC. Translating gives CATQATGLTGSYEQYF.

This clonotype has just a few counts. This sequence joins TRBV5-1 and TRBJ2-1, with TRBD2 identical over 10 bases. The CDR3 runs 14 residues. J gave up 6 bases and V 1 base, and 1 base lay outside the gene matches. Germline-derived CDR1 and CDR2 are SGHRS and YFSETQ. CDR3 amino acids: CASSLTSGVNEQFF. The CDR3 bases are TGCGCCAGCAGCTTGACTAGCGGGGTCAATGAGCAGTTCTTC.

The sample holds many counts of this clonotype. V gene TRBV6-6 combines with J gene TRBJ1-2; TRBD1 matches 11 bases. V was pared by 8 bases and J by 5 bases, with 4 bases of the junction left unmatched. The germline V gene encodes CDR1 MNHNY and CDR2 SVGAGI (reference sequence). This CDR3 has 13 amino acids. CDR3 protein: CASVDRGLYGYTF. CDR3 in DNA: TGTGCCAGCGTGGACAGGGGGCTTTATGGCTACACCTTC.

The V and J genes are TRBV6-5 and TRBJ1-2, with unresolved D. The germline V gene encodes CDR1 MNHEY and CDR2 SVGAGI. V lost 10 bases to trimming and J lost 4 bases, with 10 bases between them. This CDR3 is 11 amino acids long. The CDR3 loop is CATSFGYGYTF. CDR3 nucleotide sequence: TGTGCCACCTCGTTCGGCTATGGCTACACCTTC.

This clonotype was seen repeatedly, ten times or more. The chain has TRBV20-1 and TRBJ2-2; 15 bases map to TRBD2. There are 17 residues in the CDR3. From germline, CDR1 is DFQATT and CDR2 SNEGSKA (reference sequence). Trimming removed 6 bases from V and 3 bases from J; junction bases left unmatched: 8. The CDR3 protein is CSAQGLAGGPDTGELFF. CDR3 coding DNA: TGCAGTGCCCAAGGACTAGCGGGGGGGCCGGACACCGGGGAGCTGTTTTTT.

This clonotype was found a few times. This sequence joins TRBV5-4 and TRBJ2-3; 8 bases map to TRBD2. Per the germline V gene, CDR1 is SGHNT and CDR2 is YYREEE (reference sequence). The CDR3 is 14 amino acids. The junction had 6 bases not matched to a gene; V was cut back by 3 bases and J by 6 bases. As DNA, the CDR3 is TGTGCCAGCAGCTGGGGGCGGGGGGCCGATACGCAGTATTTT. Its translation: CASSWGRGADTQYF.

Notes on this clonotype: A far larger clone is a single base away, which makes a read error likely. V gene TRBV28 combines with J gene TRBJ2-7; D gene uncertain. With 6 bases removed from V and 7 bases from J, the gap between germline ends came to 22 bases. Looked up from germline, CDR1 is MDHEN and CDR2 is SYDVKM. The CDR3 loop spans 15 amino acids. The CDR3 protein is CASSPFGVGYNEQYF. Written as DNA, the CDR3 is TGTGCCAGCAGCCCCTTTGGGGTAGGGTACAATGAGCAGTACTTC.

This clonotype was found many times. This chain uses TRBV24-1 with TRBJ2-5, with 7 bases identical to TRBD2. CDR1 is KGHDR, CDR2 SFDVKD, per germline. Unmatched junction bases numbered 6, after V lost 2 bases and J lost 4 bases. The CDR3 runs to 15 residues. For the CDR3, the DNA is TGTGCCACCAGTGATTCGACTAGCCGAGGAGAGACCCAGTACTTC. Its translation: CATSDSTSRGETQYF.

This chain joins TRBV27 and TRBJ1-3, with D tentatively TRBD1 (5 bases). V was trimmed by 0 bases and J by 2 bases, leaving 8 bases between them. The CDR3 has 15 amino acids. Looked up from germline, CDR1 is MNHEY and CDR2 is SMNVEV (reference sequence). Written as DNA, the CDR3 is TGTGCCAGCAGTTTATCGGGGGGTCCTGGAAACACCATATATTTT. It translates to CASSLSGGPGNTIYF.